The 17 T cell receptor beta chains reported below all come from one sample, sequenced in a study of cytomegalovirus exposure and HLA in healthy donors. A multiplex PCR was run with 60 Vbeta primers and 13 Jbeta primers. Clones were read by immunoSEQ multiplex PCR, and TCRdb kept only the in-frame ones, dropping some. In total, the table holds some 75,000 clones. Sequencing used PBMCs. Receptors were obtained from a boy aged 5-17 years in good health and CMV-seronegative.

The rearrangement joins TRBV29-1 to TRBJ1-1; D not certain. This CDR3 contains 13 residues. The germline gives CDR1 SQVTM, CDR2 ANQGSEA. Trimming pared 1 base from V and 3 bases from J, leaving 9 bases between. CDR3: CSVEVGGDTEAFF. CDR3 DNA sequence: TGCAGCGTTGAAGTCGGCGGGGACACTGAAGCTTTCTTT. Supplemented by reference TRBV29-1 and TRBJ1-1, the full variable domain reads SAVISQKPSRDICQRGTSLTIQCQVDSQVTMMFWYRQQPGQSLTLIATANQGSEATYESGFVIDKFPISRPNLTFSTLTVSNMSPEDSSIYLCSVEVGGDTEAFFGQGTRLTVV.

This chain links TRBV5-6 with TRBJ2-5; TRBD2 aligns across 7 bases. V shed 4 bases and J 7 bases; nucleotides not matched to a gene: 10. This CDR3 is built from 14 residues. Germline assignment: CDR1 SGHDT and CDR2 YYEEEE. CDR3 sequence: CASSPARGSGTQYF. The CDR3 region has the DNA TGTGCCAGCAGCCCTGCTCGCGGGAGTGGGACCCAGTACTTC.

The J gene is TRBJ2-1, the V gene TRBV5-1; TRBD2 agrees at 8 bases. V lost 3 bases to trimming and J lost 0 bases; unmatched junction nucleotides: 5. This CDR3 contains 16 residues. Germline CDR1 is SGHRS and CDR2 is YFSETQ. The CDR3: CASSSTSGDSYNEQFF. CDR3 sequence (DNA): TGCGCCAGCAGCTCTACTAGCGGAGACTCCTACAATGAGCAGTTCTTC.

The V and J genes are TRBV5-6 and TRBJ1-5; TRBD1 might be the D (5 bases). V lost 4 bases, J lost 4 bases, and 15 bases lay in between. CDR1 and CDR2 from the germline V gene are SGHDT and YYEEEE. The CDR3 covers 15 residues. CDR3 DNA: TGTGCCAGCAGCCGCGGGACGCCGGCTAATCAGCCCCAGCATTTT. Translated: CASSRGTPANQPQHF.

CDR3 sequence: CASSSLQENTEAFF. DNA of the CDR3: TGTGCCAGCAGCTCGTTACAGGAGAACACTGAAGCTTTCTTT. This chain links TRBV5-6 with TRBJ1-1, with D possibly TRBD1 on 5 matching bases. This CDR3 has 14 residues. V lost 3 bases, J lost 1 base, and 10 bases lay in between. Germline-derived CDR1 and CDR2 are SGHDT and YYEEEE.

This chain connects TRBV5-6 to TRBJ2-6; TRBD2 might be the D (5 bases). The V end was cut by 2 bases, the J end by 1 base, with 10 bases between. Germline CDR1 and CDR2: SGHDT and YYEEEE. The length of the CDR3 is 16 residues. As DNA, the CDR3 is TGTGCCAGCAGCTTCCCGGGAAGGTCTGGGGCCAACGTCCTGACTTTC. It translates to CASSFPGRSGANVLTF.

This sequence joins TRBV6-6 and TRBJ2-2; 7 bases map to TRBD2. The CDR3 length is 14 residues. Germline V gene sequence: CDR1 MNHNY, CDR2 SVGAGI (reference sequence). The trim removed 6 bases at V and 1 base at J, leaving 2 bases unmatched. CDR3 DNA: TGTGCCAGCAGGGCTAGCGGGAACACCGGGGAGCTGTTTTTT. This gives the protein CASRASGNTGELFF.

The V call is TRBV6-5, the J call TRBJ1-2; unclear D gene. The CDR3 spans 15 residues. Germline values: CDR1 MNHEY, CDR2 SVGAGI. V lost 2 bases and J 2 bases, leaving 12 bases between the germline ends. The CDR3 nucleotides read TGTGCCAGCAGTTACCTAGATGAGGGAAACTATGGCTACACCTTC. Its protein product is CASSYLDEGNYGYTF.

The rearrangement links TRBV5-1 to TRBJ2-3, with 7 nucleotides matching TRBD1. The CDR3 is 13 residues long. Trimming removed 7 bases from V and 3 bases from J; junction bases left unmatched: 5. Germline V gene lookup returns CDR1 SGHRS and CDR2 YFSETQ. CDR3: CASLDRVTDTQYF. The CDR3 nucleotides read TGCGCCAGCCTAGACAGGGTAACAGATACGCAGTATTTT.

The CDR3 loop is CSVGLHIRWGGSAGGYTF. The CDR3 DNA sequence: TGCAGCGTTGGTCTTCATATCAGGTGGGGGGGCTCAGCTGGAGGCTACACCTTC. The gene calls are TRBV29-1 and TRBJ1-2, with D perhaps TRBD1 (6 bases). The CDR3 covers 18 residues. CDR1 is SQVTM and CDR2 is ANQGSEA in the germline V gene. Between the trimmed V and J ends, which lost 4 bases and 8 bases, there was a span of 32 bases.

CDR3 sequence (DNA): TGTGCCAGCAGTTACGACCAATCTCAAGGGGACACTGAAGCTTTCTTT. This encodes CASSYDQSQGDTEAFF. The chain links TRBV6-5 to TRBJ1-1, with D maybe TRBD1 (5 bases). V was clipped by 2 bases and J by 3 bases, with 16 bases between them. The CDR3 runs to 16 residues. Germline lookup yields CDR1 MNHEY and CDR2 SVGAGI.

J is TRBJ2-7 and V is TRBV6-5; 13 nucleotides match TRBD2. With V trimmed by 4 bases and J by 4 bases, 4 bases remained unmatched. CDR3 length: 15 amino acids. Germline V gene data show CDR1 as MNHEY and CDR2 as SVGAGI. The CDR3 region has the DNA TGTGCCAGCAGTTCTGGACTAGCGGGAGTTTACGAGCAGTACTTC. Translation: CASSSGLAGVYEQYF.

J is TRBJ2-1 and V is TRBV30; 7 bases line up with TRBD2. J gave up 7 bases and V 0 bases, and 6 bases lay outside the gene matches. The length of the CDR3 is 14 residues. Germline V CDR1 and CDR2: GTSNPN, SVGIG (reference sequence). In DNA form, the CDR3 reads TGTGCCTGGAGTGTGGGGAGGGGTAGGAATGAGCAGTTCTTC. It codes for CAWSVGRGRNEQFF.

V is TRBV9 and J is TRBJ2-1; 10 positions agree with TRBD2. V was clipped by 4 bases and J by 5 bases; unmatched bases: 9. This CDR3 region has 16 residues. Germline V gene sequence: CDR1 SGDLS, CDR2 YYNGEE. CDR3 coding DNA: TGTGCCAGCAGCCGTGACCTAGCGGGGGCCGACAATGAGCAGTTCTTC. It is translated as CASSRDLAGADNEQFF.

The chain recombines TRBV13 with TRBJ2-3; unclear D gene. This CDR3 has 13 residues. Trimming took off 5 bases at V and 10 bases at J, with 16 bases between the two ends. CDR1 is PRHDT and CDR2 is FYEKMQ in the germline V gene (reference sequence). The CDR3 here is CASSAKHLTAQYF. The CDR3 region has the DNA TGTGCCAGCAGCGCCAAACATCTAACAGCGCAGTATTTT.

J is TRBJ2-7 and V is TRBV6-1, with 9 bases identical to TRBD1. This CDR3 comprises 15 residues. V lost 4 bases and J lost 4; bases outside the gene matches: 8. Looked up from germline, CDR1 is MNHNS and CDR2 is SASEGT. Here the CDR3 DNA reads TGTGCCAGCAGTGGCCGCGGGACAGGGTCGTACGAGCAGTACTTC. It yields the protein CASSGRGTGSYEQYF.

The rearrangement joins TRBV7-9 to TRBJ1-1; the D is unclear. V lost 0 bases, J lost 1 base, and 3 bases lay in between. The CDR3 consists of 13 residues. Germline V gene sequence: CDR1 SEHNR, CDR2 FQNEAQ (reference sequence). The CDR3 coding sequence is TGTGCCAGCAGCTTAGCGCGGAACACTGAAGCTTTCTTT. Translating it yields CASSLARNTEAFF.